Below are 10 T cell receptor beta chains sequenced from a single sample in a study of cytomegalovirus exposure and HLA in healthy donors. This PCR relied on a set of 60 Vbeta primers and 13 Jbeta primers. TCRdb keeps only in-frame clones here, not all; method: immunoSEQ multiplex PCR. The top ten hold about 0.64% of the sample, which has 190,000 or so clones, roughly 80% seen once. Sequences were obtained from PBMCs. Every receptor here comes from a boy aged 5-17 years in good health and CMV-seronegative.

This clone was seen more than once but under ten times. The J gene is TRBJ2-3, the V gene TRBV4-3; 9 bases fit TRBD2. Unmatched junction bases numbered 3, after V lost 4 bases and J lost 1 base. CDR1 and CDR2 (germline): LGHNA, YSLEER. This CDR3 region has 15 residues. For the CDR3, the DNA is TGCGCCAGCAGCCTAGCGGGAGTCGGCACAGATACGCAGTATTTT. Translating gives CASSLAGVGTDTQYF.

The CDR3 sequence is CASSLGLAGPVEQFF. CDR3 nucleotides: TGTGCCAGCAGCTTAGGACTAGCGGGACCGGTCGAGCAGTTCTTC. This chain uses TRBV7-2 with TRBJ2-1; 11 nucleotides match TRBD2. The CDR3 consists of 15 residues. Germline V gene sequence: CDR1 SGHTA, CDR2 FQGNSA. J lost 10 bases, V lost 1 base, and 6 bases had no gene match.

The chain is built from TRBV11-3 and TRBJ2-1; a possible D gene is TRBD1 (6 bases). Deletions cut 4 bases from V and 9 bases from J, with 25 bases between. The germline V gene has CDR1 SGHNT and CDR2 YENEEA. The CDR3 has 17 residues. The CDR3 DNA reads TGTGCCAGCAGCTACTGGGGGCAACCCCTTAGGAAGAGTGAGCAGTTCTTC. Its translation is CASSYWGQPLRKSEQFF.

V and J are TRBV5-1 and TRBJ2-4, with 7 positions matching TRBD1. CDR1 and CDR2 (germline): SGHRS, YFSETQ. This CDR3 region has 13 residues. V was clipped by 4 bases and J by 4 bases; unmatched bases: 2. This CDR3 reads CASSRDSKNIQYF. Here the CDR3 DNA reads TGCGCCAGCAGCCGGGACAGTAAAAACATTCAGTACTTC.

V and J are TRBV27 and TRBJ2-5, with 10 nucleotides matching TRBD1. CDR3 size: 15 residues. V was pared by 5 bases and J by 5 bases, with 8 bases of the junction left unmatched. From germline, CDR1 is MNHEY and CDR2 SMNVEV (reference sequence). CDR3 bases: TGTGCCAGCAGTACGAAGACAGGGGGCCAGGAGACCCAGTACTTC. The encoded protein is CASSTKTGGQETQYF.

Only a few counts were recorded for this clone. The CDR3 sequence: CSVGTGQTNYGYTF. The DNA of the CDR3 is TGCAGCGTGGGTACAGGACAGACAAACTATGGCTACACCTTC. The chain uses TRBV29-1 and TRBJ1-2, with a weak D call TRBD1 (6 bases). Trimming removed 6 bases at V and 2 bases at J, with 16 bases between. The CDR3 has 14 amino acids. Germline assignment: CDR1 SQVTM and CDR2 ANQGSEA.

This chain connects TRBV19 to TRBJ1-4, with TRBD1 matching over 8 bases. Unmatched junction bases numbered 10, after V lost 5 bases and J lost 8 bases. The germline V gene encodes CDR1 LNHDA and CDR2 SQIVND (reference sequence). This CDR3 spans 15 amino acids. The CDR3: CASSSRTGKNEKLFF. The CDR3 DNA follows: TGTGCCAGTAGTTCCAGGACAGGGAAGAACGAAAAACTGTTTTTT. The whole variable domain, remainder taken from reference TRBV19 and TRBJ1-4, is DGGITQSPKYLFRKEGQNVTLSCEQNLNHDAMYWYRQDPGQGLRLIYYSQIVNDFQKGDIAEGYSVSREKKESFPLTVTSAQKNPTAFYLCASSSRTGKNEKLFFGSGTQLSVL.

This clone was counted between two and nine times. The rearrangement links TRBV7-8 to TRBJ1-1; 7 bases are shared with TRBD1. The germline CDR1 and CDR2 sequences are SGHVS and FQNEAQ. CDR3 length: 18 residues. V was clipped by 2 bases and J by 0 bases; unmatched bases: 12. The CDR3 DNA reads TGTGCCAGCAGCTTACGTGTCCCGGGACAGCAAATGAACACTGAAGCTTTCTTT. It specifies CASSLRVPGQQMNTEAFF.

J is TRBJ1-2 and V is TRBV15; D unresolved. From germline, CDR1 is LNHNV and CDR2 YYDKDF (reference sequence). Between the trimmed V and J ends, which lost 0 bases and 5 bases, there was a span of 4 bases. The CDR3 length is 12 residues. CDR3: CATSRDEYGYTF. In nucleotides, the CDR3 is TGTGCCACCAGCAGAGACGAGTATGGCTACACCTTC.

The chain uses TRBV14 and TRBJ2-1; 7 bases line up with TRBD2. This CDR3 spans 17 amino acids. In germline, CDR1 is SGHDN, CDR2 FVKESK. V gave up 2 bases and J gave up 6 bases; unmatched junction bases: 13. CDR3 sequence: CASSQIIERDTGNEQFF. The CDR3 region has the DNA TGTGCCAGCAGCCAAATTATCGAGCGGGATACCGGCAATGAGCAGTTCTTC. The entire variable domain, with the rest obtained from reference TRBV14 and TRBJ2-1, is as follows: EAGVTQFPSHSVIEKGQTVTLRCDPISGHDNLYWYRRVMGKEIKFLLHFVKESKQDESGMPNNRFLAERTGGTYSTLKVQPAELEDSGVYFCASSQIIERDTGNEQFFGPGTRLTVL.